The source of this TCR beta chain is a study of naive and memory T cell subsets. On this clonotype: Antigen unknown.

An equimolar mix of two oligonucleotides served as the beta constant-region primer for TRBC1 and TRBC2. Nested alpha and beta constant-region primers with the SP2 primer drove four PCR rounds on ligated cDNA. Each CDR3 protein gets one entry after TCRdb re-called the UMI-ligation and nested PCR reads with MiXCR. The table lists around 140,000 distinct CDR3 sequences, approximately 20% of them singletons, with roughly 0.6% in the top ten. Points from the study as a whole: Naive and memory repertoire findings lacked a ground truth for validation. A few larger clonotypes appeared in naive repertoires, especially CD8, possibly memory cells re-expressing CD45RA.

This clonotype originated in a human donor in good health. Sample: naive CD8+ T cells from blood.

The CDR3: CASSTPRESTDTQYF. Written as DNA, the CDR3 is TGTGCCAGCAGTACCCCGCGGGAGAGCACAGATACGCAGTATTTT. The chain carries TRBV12-3 or TRBV12-4 and TRBJ2-3; TRBD2 aligns across 7 bases. The CDR3 totals 15 residues. The V gene end was trimmed by 5 bases and the J gene end by 0 bases; junction bases not matched to a gene: 5.